The T cell receptor beta chain under discussion was sequenced for a study of T cells in Graves' hyperthyroidism and ophthalmopathy. This CDR3 region has 13 residues. The germline V gene encodes CDR1 SEHNR and CDR2 FQNEAQ (reference sequence). From RNA transcripts, TCR beta CDR3 regions were amplified. A first-round RT-PCR of the TCR CDR3 used the HTBI primer set. TCRdb re-derived calls from the multiplex PCR reads in MiXCR, one entry per CDR3 protein. The data contain around 450,000 distinct CDR3 sequences, 15% to 18% of them singletons. In this sample, this clonotype turned up a few times. The junction shows a germline mismatch at one end, possibly a read error. Fresh peripheral blood, around 9.3 ml of it, supplied the PBMCs.

The TCR was taken from a woman between 18 and 29 years old with Graves' hyperthyroidism. The chain combines TRBV7-9 with TRBJ2-5, with D possibly TRBD1 on 6 matching bases. Material for sequencing was blood. The CDR3 DNA sequence: TGTGCCGGCAGGGGAAACTACCAAGAGACCCAGTACTTC. It codes for CAGRGNYQETQYF.